These 27 T cell receptor beta chains came from one sample sequenced in a study of response to subunit inactivated influenza vaccine (dated by TCRdb to the late 2010s). Libraries were constructed by RT-PCR. The sequencing machine was an Illumina HiSeq 2500. TCRdb passed the public sequencing reads through fastp at Q25 and MiXCR, retaining productive beta sequences. Each CDR3 protein gets just one entry, which takes the most common genes and DNA from the rows behind it. The sample data list about 520,000 distinct CDR3 sequences, and less than 7.5% of these were observed just once. Of the sample, about 12% falls within the top ten clones. The source material was PBMCs from blood, sampled less than 30 months after vaccination. All receptors derive from a man aged 50 to 69 who received an inactivated influenza vaccine. Donor details come from another sample of the same person, matched by shared clones.

The chain recombines TRBV27 with TRBJ2-1; 14 nucleotides agree with TRBD2. The trim removed 5 bases at V and 4 bases at J, leaving 7 bases unmatched. The CDR3 length is 17 residues. The germline gives CDR1 MNHEY, CDR2 SMNVEV (reference sequence). The CDR3 here is CASSRLAGGPLYNEQFF. CDR3 sequence (DNA): TGTGCCAGCAGTAGACTAGCGGGAGGGCCCTTATACAATGAGCAGTTCTTC.

This clonotype showed up many times. The J gene is TRBJ2-7, the V gene TRBV29-1; 10 bases match TRBD1. The CDR3 is 14 residues long. The germline CDR1 and CDR2 sequences are SQVTM and ANQGSEA. Unmatched junction bases numbered 11, after V lost 7 bases and J lost 5 bases. CDR3 nucleotide sequence: TGCAGCGCCGGGGGGGGGACAGGGGCGCACGAGCAGTACTTC. Amino acids: CSAGGGTGAHEQYF.

The chain uses TRBV7-9 and TRBJ2-7; D possibly corresponds to TRBD2 (5 bases). The CDR3 length is 13 residues. Trimming stripped 3 bases from V and 7 bases from J, with 13 bases between. CDR1 is SEHNR and CDR2 is FQNEAQ in the germline V gene (reference sequence). This CDR3 reads CASSLAGSLEQYF. CDR3 DNA: TGTGCCAGCAGCTTGGCTGGGAGTTTAGAGCAGTACTTC.

This clonotype occurred a few times. This chain links TRBV11-2 with TRBJ2-5, with a weak D call TRBD2 (5 bases). Germline values: CDR1 SGHAT, CDR2 FQNNGV. The V end was cut by 2 bases, the J end by 5 bases, with 18 bases between. The CDR3 consists of 16 residues. The CDR3 coding sequence is TGTGCCAGCAGCTTACCGGGAAGAAGTTCGAGGGAGACCCAGTACTTC. It specifies CASSLPGRSSRETQYF.

As for this clonotype: A read error may be the cause here, since a much bigger clone is one base away. J is TRBJ2-7 and V is TRBV28, with D possibly being TRBD1 (6 bases). Germline CDR1 and CDR2: MDHEN and SYDVKM. The CDR3 length is 12 residues. The CDR3 sequence: CASSQGHYEKYF. The CDR3 DNA reads as TGTGCCAGCAGTCAGGGGCACTACGAGAAGTACTTC.

This clonotype was counted a few times. The V and J genes are TRBV18 and TRBJ1-1, with TRBD1 matching over 9 bases. CDR1 and CDR2 (germline): KGHSH, LQKENI. Germline trimming cut 4 bases from V and 0 bases from J; bases unmatched to any gene: 9. CDR3 length: 17 residues. The CDR3 DNA follows: TGTGCCAGCTCACGACCGGGACAGGGACCACTGAACACTGAAGCTTTCTTT. It encodes CASSRPGQGPLNTEAFF.

The chain has TRBV9 and TRBJ2-1; 9 nucleotides agree with TRBD2. The germline gives CDR1 SGDLS, CDR2 YYNGEE. CDR3 size: 15 residues. Trimming took 2 bases from V and 4 from J; bases not matched to a gene: 4. CDR3 DNA sequence: TGTGCCAGCAGCGTTAGCGGGAGATCATACAATGAGCAGTTCTTC. Its translation is CASSVSGRSYNEQFF.

This clonotype was detected only a few times. V is TRBV6-2 or TRBV6-3 and J is TRBJ2-1, with D unclear. The CDR3 consists of 15 residues. With 4 bases removed from V and 4 bases from J, the gap between germline ends came to 14 bases. Per germline, CDR1 MNHEY and CDR2 SVGEGT. The CDR3 DNA reads as TGTGCCAGCAGTTGGATCGGCTTGACATACAATGAGCAGTTCTTC. Translated, it gives CASSWIGLTYNEQFF.

This clonotype was counted many times. The gene calls are TRBV20-1 and TRBJ1-2, with a tentative D call TRBD1 (6 bases). V was trimmed by 3 bases and J by 7 bases, leaving 9 bases between them. Germline CDR1 reads DFQATT; CDR2 reads SNEGSKA (reference sequence). The CDR3 totals 11 residues. The CDR3 protein is CSASEDSGYTF. For the CDR3, the DNA is TGCAGTGCTAGTGAGGACAGTGGCTACACCTTC.

The CDR3 loop reads CASSVLAGSPGETQYF. The CDR3 DNA follows: TGTGCCAGCAGCGTACTAGCGGGAAGCCCAGGGGAGACCCAGTACTTC. This rearrangement joins TRBV7-2 to TRBJ2-5; 10 positions match TRBD2. This CDR3 region has 16 residues. Germline CDR1 is SGHTA and CDR2 is FQGNSA. Trimming at V came to 5 bases and at J to 5 bases, leaving 11 bases not matched to a gene.

This sequence joins TRBV7-9 and TRBJ2-7; D uncertain. Trimming shortened V by 5 bases and J by 2 bases, and 4 bases separated the two germline ends. There are 11 residues in the CDR3. Germline-derived CDR1 and CDR2 are SEHNR and FQNEAQ (reference sequence). The CDR3 is CASSVPYEQYF. The CDR3 coding sequence is TGTGCCAGCAGCGTGCCCTACGAGCAGTACTTC.

This clonotype has ten or more counts. The rearrangement links TRBV4-1 to TRBJ1-2; 9 bases align to TRBD1. The CDR3 consists of 14 residues. Per germline, CDR1 MGHRA and CDR2 YSYEKL. The trim removed 4 bases at V and 8 bases at J, leaving 8 bases unmatched. CDR3 nucleotide sequence: TGCGCCAGCAGCCCGACAGGGGGGGTATTAGGCTACACCTTC. Translating gives CASSPTGGVLGYTF.

This clonotype was counted a few times. The rearrangement joins TRBV18 to TRBJ1-1; D is possibly TRBD1 (5 bases). There are 15 residues in the CDR3. CDR1 KGHSH and CDR2 LQKENI come from the germline V gene. The ends were cut back, 6 bases at V and 0 bases at J, with 14 bases in the middle. CDR3 residues: CASSHSGTVNTEAFF. The DNA of the CDR3 is TGTGCCAGCTCGCACTCCGGGACGGTGAACACTGAAGCTTTCTTT.

V is TRBV11-2 and J is TRBJ2-7, with 7 bases aligning to TRBD1. The germline CDR1 and CDR2 sequences are SGHAT and FQNNGV. The trim removed 2 bases at V and 3 bases at J, leaving 7 bases unmatched. The CDR3 is made up of 15 amino acids. CDR3 nucleotides: TGTGCCAGCAGCTTATCAGGGGGTCTGCACTACGAGCAGTACTTC. Translated: CASSLSGGLHYEQYF.

The V and J genes are TRBV20-1 and TRBJ1-1; unclear D gene. V was cut by 6 bases and J by 10 bases, with 15 bases left in between. The CDR3 loop spans 11 amino acids. In germline, CDR1 is DFQATT, CDR2 SNEGSKA (reference sequence). The DNA of the CDR3 is TGCAGTGCGCACCCCAACGTGGGAGCTTTCTTT. It yields the protein CSAHPNVGAFF.

The chain uses TRBV9 and TRBJ1-5; the D gene is possibly TRBD1 (5 bases). V gave up 7 bases and J gave up 6 bases, with 14 bases separating them. Germline loops: CDR1 SGDLS, CDR2 YYNGEE. The CDR3 extends over 13 amino acids. The CDR3 loop reads CASSQGLGQPQHF. The CDR3 bases are TGTGCCAGCTCGCAGGGATTAGGTCAGCCCCAGCATTTT.

This clonotype was counted at least ten times. J is TRBJ2-5 and V is TRBV7-9; possible D gene TRBD2, 6 bases. The V gene lost 2 bases and the J gene lost 1 base, with 8 bases spanning the gap. The CDR3 length is 14 residues. Germline CDR1 and CDR2: SEHNR and FQNEAQ (reference sequence). In DNA, the CDR3 is TGTGCCAGCAGCTTACGCGGGATCCAAGAGACCCAGTACTTC. It specifies CASSLRGIQETQYF.

About this clonotype: The conserved phenylalanine or tryptophan is not found at the CDR3 terminus, so this likely reflects a read error. The V call is TRBV10-3, the J call TRBJ1-1; TRBD1 matches at 8 bases. Trimming at V came to 11 bases and at J to 6 bases, leaving 11 bases not matched to a gene. Germline V gene lookup returns CDR1 ENHRY and CDR2 SYGVKD. The CDR3 is 13 residues long. The chain's CDR3 is CAAWETGVPEAFL. The CDR3 DNA sequence: TGTGCCGCCTGGGAGACAGGGGTACCTGAAGCTTTCTTA.

The chain couples TRBV15 to TRBJ2-5, with TRBD2 matching 7 bases. The trim removed 1 base at V and 2 bases at J, leaving 1 base unmatched. This CDR3 spans 14 amino acids. CDR1 and CDR2 (germline): LNHNV, YYDKDF (reference sequence). Here the CDR3 DNA reads TGTGCCACCAGCAGAGGGGACTATCAAGAGACCCAGTACTTC. It encodes CATSRGDYQETQYF.

This clonotype appeared a few times. J is TRBJ2-7 and V is TRBV4-3, with a possible D match to TRBD2 (6 bases). This CDR3 contains 17 residues. The germline V gene has CDR1 LGHNA and CDR2 YSLEER. Deletions cut 0 bases from V and 0 bases from J, with 15 bases between. The CDR3 loop is CASSQDSEGSSSYEQYF. CDR3 in DNA: TGCGCCAGCAGCCAAGATTCGGAGGGATCAAGCTCCTACGAGCAGTACTTC.

In this sample, this clonotype turned up a few times. V and J are TRBV10-3 and TRBJ2-1; 11 bases match TRBD1. The germline gives CDR1 ENHRY, CDR2 SYGVKD. Trimming at V came to 2 bases and at J to 7 bases, leaving 7 bases not matched to a gene. The CDR3 extends over 16 amino acids. CDR3: CAISEGRTGGGNEQFF. The CDR3 nucleotides are TGTGCCATCAGTGAGGGTAGGACAGGGGGCGGTAATGAGCAGTTCTTC.

The chain couples TRBV18 to TRBJ1-5; D is unresolved. The germline CDR1 and CDR2 sequences are KGHSH and LQKENI. This CDR3 has 16 amino acids. V was clipped by 0 bases and J by 1 base, with 10 bases between them. CDR3 coding DNA: TGTGCCAGCTCACCACCTTCGGGGAAGAGCAATCAGCCCCAGCATTTT. This encodes CASSPPSGKSNQPQHF.

The chain is built from TRBV20-1 and TRBJ2-7, with 9 bases matching TRBD1. V lost 0 bases and J lost 4; bases outside the gene matches: 4. The CDR3 runs to 14 residues. Per the germline V gene, CDR1 is DFQATT and CDR2 is SNEGSKA (reference sequence). CDR3 coding DNA: TGCAGTGCTAGAGAGGGGACAGGGAGTTACGAGCAGTACTTC. It is translated as CSAREGTGSYEQYF.

This clonotype was observed many times. This chain uses TRBV5-1 with TRBJ1-1; 10 nucleotides line up with TRBD1. V lost 4 bases, J lost 4 bases, and 7 bases stayed unmatched. The germline CDR1 and CDR2 sequences are SGHRS and YFSETQ. The CDR3 contains 15 residues. Here the CDR3 DNA reads TGCGCCAGCAGCATAGACAGGGGGCGAGGCACTGAAGCTTTCTTT. It translates to CASSIDRGRGTEAFF.

Notes on this clonotype: A much larger clone is a single base away; this may be a read error. The rearrangement uses TRBV6-2 or TRBV6-3 and TRBJ2-7; 7 nucleotides line up with TRBD1. V lost 6 bases, J lost 3 bases, and 2 bases stayed unmatched. This CDR3 is built from 12 residues. The germline V gene has CDR1 MNHEY and CDR2 SVGEGT. The CDR3 nucleotides read TGTGCCAGCAGGACAGGGAACTACGAGCAGTACTTC. Residues: CASRTGNYEQYF.

This clonotype was seen many times. The chain is built from TRBV5-1 and TRBJ1-2, with 9 bases fitting TRBD1. CDR3 length: 14 residues. V was clipped by 5 bases and J by 7 bases; unmatched bases: 9. The germline V gene has CDR1 SGHRS and CDR2 YFSETQ. CDR3 loop: CASRSGQGNTGYTF. CDR3 DNA: TGCGCCAGCAGATCGGGACAGGGTAATACTGGCTACACCTTC. Full variable domain (missing parts from reference TRBV5-1 and TRBJ1-2): KAGVTQTPRYLIKTRGQQVTLSCSPISGHRSVSWYQQTPGQGLQFLFEYFSETQRNKGNFPGRFSGRQFSNSRSEMNVSTLELGDSALYLCASRSGQGNTGYTFGSGTRLTVV.

This clonotype was seen repeatedly, ten times or more. This rearrangement joins TRBV29-1 to TRBJ1-1; 10 positions agree with TRBD1. Looked up from germline, CDR1 is SQVTM and CDR2 is ANQGSEA. With 5 bases clipped from V and 4 bases from J, the junction kept 4 bases outside the gene matches. This CDR3 has 13 amino acids. The CDR3 DNA follows: TGCAGCGTTAGACAGGGGGCAAGCACTGAAGCTTTCTTT. As protein: CSVRQGASTEAFF.